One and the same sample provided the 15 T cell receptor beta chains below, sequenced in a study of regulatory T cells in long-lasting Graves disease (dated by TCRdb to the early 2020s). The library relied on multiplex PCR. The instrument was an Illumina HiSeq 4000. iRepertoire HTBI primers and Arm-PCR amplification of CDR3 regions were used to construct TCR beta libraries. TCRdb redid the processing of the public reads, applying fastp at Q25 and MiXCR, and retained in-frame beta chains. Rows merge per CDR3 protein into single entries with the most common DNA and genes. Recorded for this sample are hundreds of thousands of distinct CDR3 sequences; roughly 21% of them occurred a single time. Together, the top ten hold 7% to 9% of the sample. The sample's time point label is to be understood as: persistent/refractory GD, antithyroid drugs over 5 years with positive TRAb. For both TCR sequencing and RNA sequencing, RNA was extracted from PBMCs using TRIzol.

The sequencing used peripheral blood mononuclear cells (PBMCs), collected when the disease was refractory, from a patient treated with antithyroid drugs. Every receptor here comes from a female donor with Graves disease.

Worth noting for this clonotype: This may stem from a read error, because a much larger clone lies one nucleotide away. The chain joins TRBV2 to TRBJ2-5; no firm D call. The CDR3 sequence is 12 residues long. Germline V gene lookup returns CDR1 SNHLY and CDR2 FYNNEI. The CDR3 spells CASSFDQETRYF. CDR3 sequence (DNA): TGTGCCAGCAGTTTCGACCAAGAGACCCGGTACTTC.

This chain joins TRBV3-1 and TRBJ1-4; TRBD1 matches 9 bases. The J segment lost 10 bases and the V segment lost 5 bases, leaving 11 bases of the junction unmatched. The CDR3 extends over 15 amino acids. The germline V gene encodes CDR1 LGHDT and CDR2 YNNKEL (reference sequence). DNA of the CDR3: TGTGCCAGCAGCAAGGAGGGACAGGGCCCACCAAAACTGTTTTTT. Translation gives CASSKEGQGPPKLFF.

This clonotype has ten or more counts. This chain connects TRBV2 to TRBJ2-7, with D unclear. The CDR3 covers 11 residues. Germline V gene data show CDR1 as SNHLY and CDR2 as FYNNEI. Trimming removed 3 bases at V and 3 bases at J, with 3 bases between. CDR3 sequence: CASSDHYEQYF. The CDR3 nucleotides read TGTGCCAGCAGTGACCACTACGAGCAGTACTTC.

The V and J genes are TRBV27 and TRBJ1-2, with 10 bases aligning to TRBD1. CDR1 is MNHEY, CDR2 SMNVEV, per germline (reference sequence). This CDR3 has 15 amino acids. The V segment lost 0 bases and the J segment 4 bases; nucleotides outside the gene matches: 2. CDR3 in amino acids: CASSLSGTGAYGYTF. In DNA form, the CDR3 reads TGTGCCAGCAGTTTATCGGGGACAGGGGCCTATGGCTACACCTTC.

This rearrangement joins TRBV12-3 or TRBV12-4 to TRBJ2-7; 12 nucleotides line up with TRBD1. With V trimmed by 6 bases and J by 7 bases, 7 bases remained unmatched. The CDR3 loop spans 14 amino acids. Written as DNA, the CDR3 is TGTGCCAGCAGAGGGGACAGGGGGCTTTCGGAGCAGTACTTC. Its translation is CASRGDRGLSEQYF.

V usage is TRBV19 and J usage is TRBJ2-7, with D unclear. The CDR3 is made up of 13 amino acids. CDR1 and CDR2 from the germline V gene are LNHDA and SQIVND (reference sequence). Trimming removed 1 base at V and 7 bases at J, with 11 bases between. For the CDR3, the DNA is TGTGCCAGTAGTATAGCAGTCTACGGGGAGCAGTACTTC. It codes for CASSIAVYGEQYF.

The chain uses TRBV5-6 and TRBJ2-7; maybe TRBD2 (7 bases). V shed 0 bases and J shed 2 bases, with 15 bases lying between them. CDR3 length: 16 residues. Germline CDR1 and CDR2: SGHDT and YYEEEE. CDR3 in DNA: TGTGCCAGCAGCTTGGCGAGATTCGGGGGGCCCTACGAGCAGTACTTC. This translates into CASSLARFGGPYEQYF.

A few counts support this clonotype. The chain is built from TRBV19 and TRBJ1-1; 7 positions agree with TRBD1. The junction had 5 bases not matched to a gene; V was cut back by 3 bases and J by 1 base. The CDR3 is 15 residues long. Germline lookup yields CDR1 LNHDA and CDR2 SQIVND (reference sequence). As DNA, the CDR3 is TGTGCCAGTAGTATTCGGGGGGACAGGAACACTGAAGCTTTCTTT. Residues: CASSIRGDRNTEAFF.

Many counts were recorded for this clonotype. In DNA, the CDR3 is TGTGCCAGCAGCTCTCCCCCGGGGGTGGGGGAGACCCAGTACTTC. It translates to CASSSPPGVGETQYF. This sequence joins TRBV7-9 and TRBJ2-5, with D possibly TRBD2 on 6 matching bases. Germline CDR1 is SEHNR and CDR2 is FQNEAQ (reference sequence). The CDR3 totals 15 residues. Trimming removed 4 bases at V and 5 bases at J, with 17 bases between.

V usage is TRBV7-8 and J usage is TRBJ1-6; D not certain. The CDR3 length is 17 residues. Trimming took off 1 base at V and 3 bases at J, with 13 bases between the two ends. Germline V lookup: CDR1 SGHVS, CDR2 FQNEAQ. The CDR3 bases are TGTGCCAGCAGCTTAGGCGGCGGACGAGTCTATAATTCACCCCTCCACTTT. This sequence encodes CASSLGGGRVYNSPLHF. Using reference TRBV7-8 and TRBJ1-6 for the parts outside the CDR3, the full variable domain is GAGVSQSPRYKVAKRGQDVALRCDPISGHVSLFWYQQALGQGPEFLTYFQNEAQLDKSGLPSDRFFAERPEGSVSTLKIQRTQQEDSAVYLCASSLGGGRVYNSPLHFGNGTRLTVT.

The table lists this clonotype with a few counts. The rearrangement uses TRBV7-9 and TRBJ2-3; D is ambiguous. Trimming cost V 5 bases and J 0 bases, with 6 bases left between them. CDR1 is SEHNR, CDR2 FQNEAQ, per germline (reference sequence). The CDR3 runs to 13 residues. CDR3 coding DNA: TGTGCCAGCAGCCGAGCAAGCACAGATACGCAGTATTTT. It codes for CASSRASTDTQYF.

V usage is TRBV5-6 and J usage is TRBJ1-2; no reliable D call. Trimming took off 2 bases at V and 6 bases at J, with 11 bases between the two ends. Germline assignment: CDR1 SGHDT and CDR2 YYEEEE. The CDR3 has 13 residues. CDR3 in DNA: TGTGCCAGCAGCTTCCCAAGTGTGGATGGCTACACCTTC. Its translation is CASSFPSVDGYTF. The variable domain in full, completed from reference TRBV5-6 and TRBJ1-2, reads DAGVTQSPTHLIKTRGQQVTLRCSPKSGHDTVSWYQQALGQGPQFIFQYYEEEERQRGNFPDRFSGHQFPNYSSELNVNALLLGDSALYLCASSFPSVDGYTFGSGTRLTVV.

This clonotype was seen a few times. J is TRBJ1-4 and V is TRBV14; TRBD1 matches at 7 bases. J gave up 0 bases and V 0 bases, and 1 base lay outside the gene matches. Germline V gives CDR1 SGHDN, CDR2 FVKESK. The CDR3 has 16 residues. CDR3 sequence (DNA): TGTGCCAGCAGCCAAGACAGGGGGACAACTAATGAAAAACTGTTTTTT. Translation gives CASSQDRGTTNEKLFF.

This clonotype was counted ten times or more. CDR3 DNA sequence: TGTGCCAGCAGCCTTGCCGGGACGCAATTTAGCGAGCAGTACTTC. Its protein is CASSLAGTQFSEQYF. The gene calls are TRBV11-3 and TRBJ2-7; TRBD1 or TRBD2 may be the D gene (5 bases each). Germline loops: CDR1 SGHNT, CDR2 YENEEA. V was clipped by 5 bases and J by 6 bases, with 20 bases between them. The CDR3 runs to 15 residues.

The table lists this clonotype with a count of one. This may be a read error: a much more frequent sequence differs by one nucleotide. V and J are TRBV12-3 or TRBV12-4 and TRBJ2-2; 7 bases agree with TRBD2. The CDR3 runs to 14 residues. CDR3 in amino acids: CTSTLGGWTGELFF. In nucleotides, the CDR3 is TGTACCAGCACTTTGGGAGGGTGGACCGGGGAGCTGTTTTTT.